These 14 T cell receptor beta chains were sequenced from one sample in a study of human versus mouse CDR3 diversity and MHC coevolution. Sequencing used immunoSEQ multiplex PCR; TCRdb keeps in-frame clones, though not all of them. The sample holds tens of thousands of clones, 94% seen once. Input material: naive CD4+ T cells from blood. The subset is: CD45RO-negative CD62L-positive naive CD4 T cells. The receptors were sampled from a person aged 55 to 75 in good health.

The rearrangement uses TRBV2 and TRBJ2-5; 7 positions agree with TRBD1. CDR1 is SNHLY and CDR2 is FYNNEI in the germline V gene. CDR3 length equals 14 residues. Trimming cost V 4 bases and J 3 bases; bases outside gene matches: 5. CDR3 sequence (DNA): TGTGCCAGCAGTGGAACAGGGGTTGAAGAGACCCAGTACTTC. It encodes CASSGTGVEETQYF.

The rearrangement joins TRBV18 to TRBJ2-7; D may be TRBD1 (5 bases). This CDR3 has 13 amino acids. Germline V gene lookup returns CDR1 KGHSH and CDR2 LQKENI. Trimming removed 3 bases at V and 4 bases at J, with 10 bases between. The CDR3 nucleotides read TGTGCCAGCTCACCCGCGGACATATACGAGCAGTACTTC. Its protein is CASSPADIYEQYF.

This sequence joins TRBV6-1 and TRBJ2-7; 7 positions agree with TRBD1. Per germline, CDR1 MNHNS and CDR2 SASEGT. J gave up 3 bases and V 3 bases, and 5 bases lay outside the gene matches. The CDR3 spans 14 residues. The CDR3 reads CASSDPGQVYEQYF. CDR3 DNA sequence: TGTGCCAGCAGTGACCCCGGACAGGTCTACGAGCAGTACTTC.

This clone was detected only once. The CDR3 region is CASSVDLYNEQFF. DNA of the CDR3: TGTGCCAGCAGCGTAGATCTCTACAATGAGCAGTTCTTC. The V call is TRBV9, the J call TRBJ2-1; D unclear. Germline-derived CDR1 and CDR2 are SGDLS and YYNGEE. V lost 0 bases, J lost 3 bases, and 4 bases lay in between. The CDR3 extends over 13 amino acids. Complete variable domain (other parts from reference TRBV9 and TRBJ2-1): DSGVTQTPKHLITATGQRVTLRCSPRSGDLSVYWYQQSLDQGLQFLIQYYNGEERAKGNILERFSAQQFPDLHSELNLSSLELGDSALYFCASSVDLYNEQFFGPGTRLTVL.

The chain combines TRBV7-2 with TRBJ2-2; 8 bases map to TRBD2. CDR3 length: 15 amino acids. The V gene end was trimmed by 4 bases and the J gene end by 2 bases; junction bases not matched to a gene: 3. Germline CDR1 SGHTA, CDR2 FQGNSA. This CDR3 is CASSSLAGNTGELFF. CDR3 bases: TGTGCCAGCAGCTCTCTAGCGGGTAACACCGGGGAGCTGTTTTTT. Variable domain in full (rest from reference TRBV7-2 and TRBJ2-2): GAGVSQSPSNKVTEKGKDVELRCDPISGHTALYWYRQSLGQGLEFLIYFQGNSAPDKSGLPSDRFSAERTGGSVSTLTIQRTQQEDSAVYLCASSSLAGNTGELFFGEGSRLTVL.

This clone was counted once. The V and J genes are TRBV5-6 and TRBJ2-2; tentative D call: TRBD1 (6 bases). CDR3 length equals 17 residues. V was cut by 4 bases and J by 4 bases, with 20 bases left in between. Germline V gene lookup returns CDR1 SGHDT and CDR2 YYEEEE. This chain's CDR3 is CASSPSTGTPRTGELFF. As DNA, the CDR3 is TGTGCCAGCAGCCCCTCTACCGGGACACCCCGCACCGGGGAGCTGTTTTTT.

The chain carries TRBV18 and TRBJ2-6, with TRBD1 matching 7 bases. The CDR3 totals 17 residues. The ends lost 3 bases at V and 0 bases at J; junction bases unmatched: 5. Germline CDR1 and CDR2: KGHSH and LQKENI. The CDR3 nucleotides are TGTGCCAGCTCACCCCGACAGGGTAACTCTGGGGCCAACGTCCTGACTTTC. It codes for CASSPRQGNSGANVLTF.

The chain recombines TRBV9 with TRBJ1-3, with no clear D. The CDR3 length is 17 residues. V was cut by 0 bases and J by 0 bases, with 13 bases left in between. From germline, CDR1 is SGDLS and CDR2 YYNGEE. CDR3 in DNA: TGTGCCAGCAGCGTAGATCTAGGCCTTAGCTCTGGAAACACCATATATTTT. Translating it yields CASSVDLGLSSGNTIYF.

The chain carries TRBV25-1 and TRBJ2-7; 10 positions match TRBD1. Unmatched junction bases numbered 7, after V lost 4 bases and J lost 4 bases. The CDR3 spans 15 residues. Germline V gene sequence: CDR1 MGHDK, CDR2 SYGVNS. Written as DNA, the CDR3 is TGTGCCAGCAGTGTCCCCGGGACAGGGGAGTACGAGCAGTACTTC. This gives the protein CASSVPGTGEYEQYF.

V and J are TRBV27 and TRBJ2-6; TRBD1 matches 8 bases. This CDR3 spans 18 amino acids. The trim removed 1 base at V and 0 bases at J, leaving 5 bases unmatched. From germline, CDR1 is MNHEY and CDR2 SMNVEV (reference sequence). CDR3 residues: CASSLWDRISSGANVLTF. CDR3 coding DNA: TGTGCCAGCAGTTTATGGGACAGGATTAGCTCTGGGGCCAACGTCCTGACTTTC.

This clone has just one count. V usage is TRBV5-4 and J usage is TRBJ2-7, with 11 bases identical to TRBD2. Germline V lookup: CDR1 SGHNT, CDR2 YYREEE (reference sequence). V trimming: 0 bases; J trimming: 6 bases; junction bases outside the gene matches: 5. The CDR3 is made up of 15 amino acids. The CDR3 loop is CASSLDSGRAIEQYF. Written as DNA, the CDR3 is TGTGCCAGCAGCTTGGATAGCGGGAGGGCCATCGAGCAGTACTTC.

The rearrangement links TRBV19 to TRBJ2-3, with 8 bases fitting TRBD2. The J segment lost 6 bases and the V segment lost 6 bases, leaving 8 bases of the junction unmatched. This CDR3 region has 14 residues. Germline V CDR1 and CDR2: LNHDA, SQIVND (reference sequence). The CDR3 bases are TGTGCCAGTAGCATTAGCGGGATATCGGATACGCAGTATTTT. Amino acids: CASSISGISDTQYF.

This rearrangement joins TRBV27 to TRBJ2-1; possible D gene TRBD1, 6 bases. The CDR3 is 17 residues long. Germline CDR1 and CDR2: MNHEY and SMNVEV (reference sequence). V dropped 4 bases and J dropped 0 bases, with 16 bases sitting between them. The chain's CDR3 is CASSSYRAPSSYNEQFF. CDR3 DNA sequence: TGTGCCAGCAGTTCCTACAGGGCCCCGAGCTCCTACAATGAGCAGTTCTTC.

V gene TRBV18 combines with J gene TRBJ2-5; the D gene is possibly TRBD1 (6 bases). Near its end, the DNA agrees better with TRBJ2-7, so the J call may be wrong. Germline lookup yields CDR1 KGHSH and CDR2 LQKENI. CDR3 size: 15 residues. The CDR3 nucleotides read TGTGCCAGCTCACCGGGCAGGGACACTAGAGACGAGCAGTACTTC. Its protein product is CASSPGRDTRDEQYF.